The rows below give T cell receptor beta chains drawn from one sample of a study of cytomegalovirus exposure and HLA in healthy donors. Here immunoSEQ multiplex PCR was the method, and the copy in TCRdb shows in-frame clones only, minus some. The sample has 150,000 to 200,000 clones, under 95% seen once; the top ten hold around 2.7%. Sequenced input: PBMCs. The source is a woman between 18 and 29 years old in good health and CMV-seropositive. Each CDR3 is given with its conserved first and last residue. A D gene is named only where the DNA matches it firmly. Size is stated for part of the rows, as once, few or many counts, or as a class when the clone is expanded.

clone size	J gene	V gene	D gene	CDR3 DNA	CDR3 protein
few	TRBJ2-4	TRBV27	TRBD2	TGTGCCAGCAGTCTACGACTAGCGGGGGGCAAAAACATTCAGTACTTC	CASSLRLAGGKNIQYF
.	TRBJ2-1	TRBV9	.	TGTGCCAGCAGCGTAGGGACTAACAATGAGCAGTTCTTC	CASSVGTNNEQFF
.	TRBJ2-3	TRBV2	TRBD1	TGTGCCAGCAGTACAGGGGGGAGAGATACGCAGTATTTT	CASSTGGRDTQYF
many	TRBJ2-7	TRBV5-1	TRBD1	TGCGCCAGCAGCCCTGGGACAGGGAGGACCTACGAGCAGTACTTC	CASSPGTGRTYEQYF
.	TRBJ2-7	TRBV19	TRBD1	TGTGCCACCATGGACAGGGCCTACGAGCAGTACTTC	CATMDRAYEQYF
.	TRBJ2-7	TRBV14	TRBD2	TGTGCCAGCAGCCAAACCGGGACTAGCGGGCTTAAGCAGTACTTC	CASSQTGTSGLKQYF
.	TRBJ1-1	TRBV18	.	TGTGCCAGCTCATCGACTACAGGGAGAGGTGGGAACACTGAAGCTTTCTTT	CASSSTTGRGGNTEAFF
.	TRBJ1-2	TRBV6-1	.	TGTGCCAGCAGTAGGGGACTGCTTCATAGGGACACCTTC	CASSRGLLHRDTF
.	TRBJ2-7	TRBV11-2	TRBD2	TGTGCCAGCAGCTTAGTCCGGGCGGGAGCCCCCTACGAGCAGTACTTC	CASSLVRAGAPYEQYF
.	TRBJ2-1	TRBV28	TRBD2	TGTGCCAGCAGGGGGACTAGCGGGAGGAGCTCCTACAATGAGCAGTTCTTC	CASRGTSGRSSYNEQFF
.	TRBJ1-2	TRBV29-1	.	TGCAGCGTCCCCCGGGACATAACTAACTATGGCTACACCTTC	CSVPRDITNYGYTF
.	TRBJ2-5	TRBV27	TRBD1	TGTGCCAGCAGTCCGGGACAGGGGGAGACCCAGTACTTC	CASSPGQGETQYF
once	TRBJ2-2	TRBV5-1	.	TGCGCCAGCAGCTTAGCCGCGAACACCGGGGAGCTGTTTTTT	CASSLAANTGELFF
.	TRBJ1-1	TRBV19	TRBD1	TGTGCCAGTAGTATAGAGGACAGGATGGTCACTGAAGCTTTCTTT	CASSIEDRMVTEAFF
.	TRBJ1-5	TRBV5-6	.	TGTGCCAGCAGCTTGGGGGGGCGGCCGGTGTTAGGGCCCCAGCATTTT	CASSLGGRPVLGPQHF
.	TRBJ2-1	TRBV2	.	TGTGCCAGCAGGGCCCCAGGGCGCTCCTACAATGAGCAGTTCTTC	CASRAPGRSYNEQFF
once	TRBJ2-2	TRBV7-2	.	TGTGCCAGCAGCTTAGTCCGACAGTCTACCGGGGAGCTGTTTTTT	CASSLVRQSTGELFF
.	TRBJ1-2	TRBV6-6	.	TGTGCCAGCAGTTACGTCGGTTCTAGCTATGGCTACACCTTC	CASSYVGSSYGYTF